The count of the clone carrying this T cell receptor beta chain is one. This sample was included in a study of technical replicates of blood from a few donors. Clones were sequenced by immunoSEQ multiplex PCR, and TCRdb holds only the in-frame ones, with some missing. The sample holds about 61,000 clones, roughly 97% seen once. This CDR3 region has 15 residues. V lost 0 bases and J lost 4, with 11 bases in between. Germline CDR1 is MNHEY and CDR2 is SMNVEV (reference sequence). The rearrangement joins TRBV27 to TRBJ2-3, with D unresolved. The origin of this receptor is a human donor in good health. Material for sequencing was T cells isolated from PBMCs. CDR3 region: CASSLSFPTSDTQYF. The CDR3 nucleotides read TGTGCCAGCAGTTTATCGTTCCCGACTTCAGATACGCAGTATTTT.